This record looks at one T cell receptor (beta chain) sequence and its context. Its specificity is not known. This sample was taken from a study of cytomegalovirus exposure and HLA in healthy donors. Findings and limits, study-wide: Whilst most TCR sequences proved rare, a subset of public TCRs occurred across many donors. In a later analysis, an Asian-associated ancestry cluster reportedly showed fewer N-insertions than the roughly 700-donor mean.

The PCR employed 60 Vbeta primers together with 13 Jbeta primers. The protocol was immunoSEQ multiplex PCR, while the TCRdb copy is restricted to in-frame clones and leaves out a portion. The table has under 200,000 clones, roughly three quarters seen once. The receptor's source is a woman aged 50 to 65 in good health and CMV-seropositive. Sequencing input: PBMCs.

The CDR3, as DNA: TGTGCCAGTAGTTCCAGACAGGAACAAAATATTGGCTACACCTTC. Residues: CASSSRQEQNIGYTF. This chain links TRBV19 with TRBJ1-2; D may be TRBD1 (6 bases). Germline CDR1 reads LNHDA; CDR2 reads SQIVND (reference sequence). Trimming cost V 5 bases and J 7 bases, with 20 bases left between them. This CDR3 region has 15 residues.